This T cell receptor (beta chain) originates from a study of T-cell reconstitution after alpha-beta-depleted transplantation in children. Preparation of the TCRbeta library involved a method that used unique molecular identifiers. TCRdb ran MiXCR on the PCR reads and lists one entry per CDR3 protein. Of 600,000 to 700,000 distinct CDR3 sequences in the sample, around a sixth are singletons; the top ten hold about 1.1%. The ends lost 6 bases at V and 1 base at J; junction bases unmatched: 5. The CDR3 covers 14 residues. The germline V gene encodes CDR1 ENHRY and CDR2 SYGVKD. V is TRBV10-3 and J is TRBJ1-1; 7 positions match TRBD1. The material sequenced was PBMCs from the stem cell graft donor, taken from the stem cell graft. The clonotype originates from a human donor who donated a stem cell graft to a child with acute myeloid leukemia. The CDR3 region is CAIRTGLENTEAFF. CDR3 DNA: TGTGCCATCAGGACAGGGTTGGAGAACACTGAAGCTTTCTTT.